These T cell receptor beta chains were read from a single sample in a study of shared clonotypes between healthy human individuals. Sequenced by immunoSEQ multiplex PCR; TCRdb stores in-frame clones only, minus some. The table shows about 470,000 clones, with roughly 80% occurring only once. The specimen sequenced was PBMCs. These receptors all come from a woman aged 35 to 49 in good health. Some clones in this sample may be carry-over from other donors' samples. CDR3s include the opening cysteine and the closing phenylalanine or tryptophan. Each record gives: CDR3 protein, CDR3 DNA, V gene, J gene, D gene. D genes are given only for firm matches.

CASSPLDSLNIQYF,TGCGCCAGCAGCCCCCTGGACAGTTTAAACATTCAGTACTTC,TRBV5-1,TRBJ2-4,-
CASSVLTGLSTDTQYF,TGTGCCAGCAGCGTGTTGACAGGGCTTAGCACAGATACGCAGTATTTT,TRBV9,TRBJ2-3,TRBD1
CASSLQGAGGYTF,TGTGCCAGCAGTTTACAGGGGGCTGGTGGCTACACCTTC,TRBV28,TRBJ1-2,TRBD1
CASSYGQGALEKLFF,TGTGCCAGCAGTTATGGACAGGGAGCCCTTGAAAAACTGTTTTTT,TRBV6-5,TRBJ1-4,TRBD1
CASSWDRGYEQFF,TGTGCCAGCAGTTGGGACAGGGGGTACGAGCAGTTCTTC,TRBV2,TRBJ2-1,TRBD1
CASRATVQNTEAFF,TGTGCCAGCAGGGCTACGGTCCAGAACACTGAAGCTTTCTTT,TRBV27,TRBJ1-1,-
CASSPGGLSYNEQFF,TGTGCCAGCAGCCCAGGGGGACTCTCCTACAATGAGCAGTTCTTC,TRBV11-3,TRBJ2-1,-
CASSFGFEQYF,TGTGCCAGCAGCTTTGGGTTCGAGCAGTACTTC,TRBV5-4,TRBJ2-7,-
CASSLDVSRETQYF,TGCGCCAGCAGCCTGGACGTCTCCCGGGAGACCCAGTACTTC,TRBV10-1,TRBJ2-5,-
CASSLTVYNEQFF,TGTGCCAGCAGCTTAACTGTTTACAATGAGCAGTTCTTC,TRBV7-9,TRBJ2-1,-